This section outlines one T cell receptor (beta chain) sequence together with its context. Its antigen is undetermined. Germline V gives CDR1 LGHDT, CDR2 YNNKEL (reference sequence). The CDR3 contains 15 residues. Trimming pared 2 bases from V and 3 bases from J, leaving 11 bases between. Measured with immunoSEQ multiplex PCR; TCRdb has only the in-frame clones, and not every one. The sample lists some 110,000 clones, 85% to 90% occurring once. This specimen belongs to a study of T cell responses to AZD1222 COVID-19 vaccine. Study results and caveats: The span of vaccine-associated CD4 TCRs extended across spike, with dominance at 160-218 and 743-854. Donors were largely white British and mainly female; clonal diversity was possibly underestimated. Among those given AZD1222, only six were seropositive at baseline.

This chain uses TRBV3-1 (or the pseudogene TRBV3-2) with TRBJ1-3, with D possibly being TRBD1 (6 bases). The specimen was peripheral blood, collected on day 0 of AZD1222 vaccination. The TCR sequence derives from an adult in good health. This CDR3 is CASSQSGAFGNTIYF. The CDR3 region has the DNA TGTGCCAGCAGCCAATCGGGGGCTTTTGGAAACACCATATATTTT.